This is a list of T cell receptor beta chains from one sample in a study of T cell responses to AZD1222 COVID-19 vaccine. Assay used: immunoSEQ multiplex PCR; TCRdb lists only in-frame clones, some missing. This table has 50,000 to 70,000 clones, 86% appearing once. This material consisted of peripheral blood, taken 28 days after the second AZD1222 dose. Receptors originate from an adult who received the AZD1222 COVID-19 vaccine. The CDR3 runs from the conserved cysteine through the conserved F or W. The D gene is left open where the match is weak. Size is stated for part of the rows, as once, few or many counts, or as a class when the clone is expanded.

D: TRBD2
V: TRBV4-2
J: TRBJ2-1
size: -
CDR3: CASSLGLADTNEQFF
DNA: TGTGCCAGCAGCCTGGGACTAGCGGATACCAATGAGCAGTTCTTC

D: TRBD2
V: TRBV7-2
J: TRBJ2-2
size: -
CDR3: CASSLGLPGTSGGTGELFF
DNA: TGTGCCAGCAGCTTAGGCCTCCCCGGGACTAGCGGGGGGACCGGGGAGCTGTTTTTT

D: -
V: TRBV9
J: TRBJ2-1
size: -
CDR3: CASSARDSSYNEQFF
DNA: TGTGCCAGCAGCGCCAGGGACTCCTCCTACAATGAGCAGTTCTTC

D: -
V: TRBV19
J: TRBJ1-5
size: -
CDR3: CASSIRDSNQPQHF
DNA: TGTGCCAGTAGTATACGGGATAGCAATCAGCCCCAGCATTTT

D: -
V: TRBV5-5
J: TRBJ1-6
size: once
CDR3: CASSFNPGAGSPLHF
DNA: TGTGCCAGCAGCTTTAACCCGGGGGCGGGAAGTCCCCTCCACTTT

D: -
V: TRBV19
J: TRBJ1-5
size: -
CDR3: CASSIGGSRTDQPQHF
DNA: TGTGCCAGTAGTATAGGGGGATCTCGAACTGATCAGCCCCAGCATTTT

D: -
V: TRBV6-1
J: TRBJ1-5
size: -
CDR3: CASSEANRDDQPQHF
DNA: TGTGCCAGCAGTGAAGCTAACAGGGACGATCAGCCCCAGCATTTT

D: -
V: TRBV4-1
J: TRBJ1-1
size: -
CDR3: CASSQDGRGREAFF
DNA: TGCGCCAGCAGCCAAGATGGTAGGGGCAGGGAAGCTTTCTTT

D: -
V: TRBV18
J: TRBJ1-3
size: -
CDR3: CASSPDPSSGNTIYF
DNA: TGTGCCAGCTCACCCGACCCGTCCTCTGGAAACACCATATATTTT

D: -
V: TRBV28
J: TRBJ1-5
size: -
CDR3: CASSLSAQPQHF
DNA: TGTGCCAGCAGTTTAAGTGCGCAGCCCCAGCATTTT

D: -
V: TRBV6-1
J: TRBJ2-7
size: -
CDR3: CASSEVTSYEQYF
DNA: TGTGCCAGCAGTGAAGTGACCTCCTACGAGCAGTACTTC

D: -
V: TRBV10-3
J: TRBJ1-4
size: -
CDR3: CAIGTGNEKLFF
DNA: TGTGCCATCGGGACGGGGAATGAAAAACTGTTTTTT

D: -
V: TRBV19
J: TRBJ1-2
size: -
CDR3: CASKPGSYGYTF
DNA: TGTGCCAGTAAGCCAGGGAGCTATGGCTACACCTTC

D: TRBD1
V: TRBV7-6
J: TRBJ1-2
size: -
CDR3: CASSSTGGTGYTF
DNA: TGTGCCAGCAGTTCCACAGGGGGCACTGGCTACACCTTC

D: TRBD1
V: TRBV5-1
J: TRBJ2-7
size: few
CDR3: CASSSTGGPSYEQYF
DNA: TGCGCCAGCAGCTCAACAGGGGGCCCATCCTACGAGCAGTACTTC

D: -
V: TRBV5-4
J: TRBJ1-2
size: -
CDR3: CASSSEHIRKNNGYTF
DNA: TGTGCCAGCAGCTCGGAACACATACGGAAAAACAATGGCTACACCTTC

D: -
V: TRBV7-2
J: TRBJ1-1
size: -
CDR3: CASQSGGGRQAFF
DNA: TGTGCCAGCCAGTCGGGGGGAGGAAGACAAGCTTTCTTT

D: TRBD1
V: TRBV28
J: TRBJ1-2
size: -
CDR3: CASSRQGYGYTF
DNA: TGTGCCAGCAGTAGACAGGGCTATGGCTACACCTTC

D: TRBD2
V: TRBV4-1
J: TRBJ2-1
size: -
CDR3: CASSAAGTSLNEQFF
DNA: TGCGCCAGCAGCGCAGCGGGGACTAGTTTGAATGAGCAGTTCTTC

D: -
V: TRBV4-1
J: TRBJ1-4
size: -
CDR3: CASSQIRALRGNEKLFF
DNA: TGCGCCAGCAGCCAAATACGGGCCTTAAGGGGAAATGAAAAACTGTTTTTT

D: -
V: TRBV6-6
J: TRBJ1-1
size: -
CDR3: CASSYYAGVDTEAFF
DNA: TGTGCCAGCAGTTACTACGCAGGCGTAGACACTGAAGCTTTCTTT

D: -
V: TRBV7-2
J: TRBJ1-3
size: -
CDR3: CASSLVGAGNTIYF
DNA: TGTGCCAGCAGCTTAGTTGGGGCTGGAAACACCATATATTTT

D: TRBD1
V: TRBV6-5
J: TRBJ1-1
size: few
CDR3: CASSYTGTGEAFF
DNA: TGTGCCAGCAGTTACACCGGGACAGGTGAAGCTTTCTTT

D: -
V: TRBV6-6
J: TRBJ1-5
size: once
CDR3: CASSPPGQISNQPQHF
DNA: TGTGCCAGCAGTCCCCCCGGACAGATTAGCAATCAGCCCCAGCATTTT

D: TRBD1
V: TRBV29-1
J: TRBJ2-7
size: -
CDR3: CSVADDRGFYEQYF
DNA: TGCAGCGTCGCCGATGACAGGGGGTTTTACGAGCAGTACTTC

D: -
V: TRBV6-6
J: TRBJ2-1
size: once
CDR3: CASSYGGLSSYNEQFF
DNA: TGTGCCAGCAGTTACGGCGGGTTGAGCTCCTACAATGAGCAGTTCTTC

D: -
V: TRBV6-5
J: TRBJ1-6
size: -
CDR3: CASSYSYNSPLHF
DNA: TGTGCCAGCAGTTACTCCTATAATTCACCCCTCCACTTT

D: -
V: TRBV19
J: TRBJ2-1
size: -
CDR3: CASRSGPSYNEQFF
DNA: TGTGCCAGTAGATCGGGCCCCTCCTACAATGAGCAGTTCTTC

D: -
V: TRBV28
J: TRBJ2-7
size: -
CDR3: CASSSFGGRGEQYF
DNA: TGTGCCAGCAGCTCATTTGGGGGAAGAGGCGAGCAGTACTTC

D: TRBD2
V: TRBV7-9
J: TRBJ2-1
size: -
CDR3: CASSLGLADYNEQFF
DNA: TGTGCCAGCAGCTTAGGACTAGCGGACTACAATGAGCAGTTCTTC

D: TRBD1
V: TRBV19
J: TRBJ1-4
size: -
CDR3: CASSISTGGTNEKLFF
DNA: TGTGCCAGTAGTATTTCGACAGGGGGCACTAATGAAAAACTGTTTTTT